The entry below gives a single TCR beta chain sequence along with its context. Its antigen is not identified. Trimming removed 6 bases at V and 2 bases at J, with 12 bases between. The germline gives CDR1 SGHRS, CDR2 YFSETQ. This CDR3 is built from 13 residues. These data originate in a study of a mutant IDH1 vaccine in newly diagnosed glioma. Study context: The patients received vaccinations eight times, in weeks 1, 3, 5, 7, 11, 15, 19 and 23. Patients began vaccination 4-6 weeks after radiotherapy alone, or with temozolomide cycles. The treated group averaged approximately 38 years old and was about 60% male, roughly 38% female. Before enrollment, the patients had been treated with radiotherapy alone, temozolomide alone, or both together. Most of them had received both.

As to time point: week 23, last vaccination. Every vaccination contained 300 ug of the mutant IDH1 20-mer peptide and was paired with topical imiquimod. Only in-frame clones appear in the TCRdb table, and some are missing; sequencing was by immunoSEQ multiplex PCR. The table lists over 35,000 clones, 65% to 85% of them singletons, with about 2.4% in the top ten. The origin of this receptor is a woman younger than 30 with glioma. Some clones in this sample may be carry-over from other donors' samples. Material: PBMCs, obtained from a glioma patient whose treatment included an IDH1 peptide vaccine. The rearrangement joins TRBV5-1 to TRBJ2-7, with D hard to call. The CDR3 protein is CASTLAPAYEQYF. DNA for the CDR3: TGCGCCAGCACCTTAGCTCCTGCCTACGAGCAGTACTTC.